The TCR beta chain described here comes from a study of cytomegalovirus exposure and HLA in healthy donors. Findings of the study overall: Three of the chains that were CMV-associated were confirmed in vitro to be specific for CMV antigens.

Details on this clone: Its matching antigen is unknown.

The assay was immunoSEQ multiplex PCR, and TCRdb's table has in-frame clones only and misses some. Here the sample spans more than 60,000 clones, around 97% being singletons. This CDR3 spans 14 amino acids. The germline CDR1 and CDR2 sequences are LGHNA and YNFKEQ. V was cut by 1 base and J by 1 base, with 7 bases left in between. J is TRBJ1-1 and V is TRBV4-2; weak D call: TRBD1 (5 bases). The specimen sequenced was PBMCs. The clonotype was recovered from a woman aged 18-29 years in good health and CMV-seropositive. DNA for the CDR3: TGTGCCAGCAGCCAAGGACAGCCGAACACTGAAGCTTTCTTT. Translation: CASSQGQPNTEAFF.